Following are 31 T cell receptor beta chains from one sample sequenced in a study of blood T cell repertoires in COVID-19. Method: immunoSEQ multiplex PCR; TCRdb's copy keeps in-frame clones and lacks some. Counted here are around 340,000 clones, almost 90% occurring once; the ten biggest clones make up approximately 0.93%. The sequencing sample was made of PBMCs or T cells enriched from blood (not recorded which). All receptors come from a woman in her thirties who had been exposed to COVID-19.

The rearrangement uses TRBV6-5 and TRBJ1-1; no clear D. The CDR3 spans 15 residues. The V end was cut by 0 bases, the J end by 0 bases, with 8 bases between. Germline lookup yields CDR1 MNHEY and CDR2 SVGAGI. The CDR3, as DNA: TGTGCCAGCAGTTACTCGATTCAGTTGAACACTGAAGCTTTCTTT. As protein: CASSYSIQLNTEAFF.

In its sample, this clone was seen once. The chain is built from TRBV9 and TRBJ1-6; TRBD1 aligns across 9 bases. In germline, CDR1 is SGDLS, CDR2 YYNGEE. The ends lost 3 bases at V and 11 bases at J; junction bases unmatched: 6. The CDR3 contains 14 residues. The CDR3 loop reads CASSAGTGRPPLHF. The CDR3 bases are TGTGCCAGCAGCGCCGGGACAGGGCGGCCACCCCTCCACTTT.

This chain connects TRBV5-1 to TRBJ2-5, with 8 bases aligning to TRBD2. After removal of 1 base from V and 4 bases from J, the junction contained 3 bases not matched to a gene. The CDR3 runs to 14 residues. The germline V gene has CDR1 SGHRS and CDR2 YFSETQ. CDR3 loop: CASSLFREGETQYF. DNA of the CDR3: TGCGCCAGCAGCTTGTTCCGGGAGGGAGAGACCCAGTACTTC.

The genes are TRBV3-1 (or the pseudogene TRBV3-2) and TRBJ2-3, with a tentative D call TRBD2 (5 bases). CDR1 is LGHDT and CDR2 is YNNKEL in the germline V gene (reference sequence). Between the trimmed V and J ends, which lost 4 bases and 6 bases, there was a span of 17 bases. The CDR3 covers 15 residues. The CDR3 sequence is CASSPTLLGMDTQYF. The CDR3 bases are TGTGCCAGCAGCCCGACCTTACTAGGGATGGATACGCAGTATTTT.

The chain carries TRBV5-6 and TRBJ2-7; the D is unclear. The length of the CDR3 is 12 residues. Germline lookup yields CDR1 SGHDT and CDR2 YYEEEE. Trimming shortened V by 0 bases and J by 7 bases, and 8 bases separated the two germline ends. The CDR3 nucleotides are TGTGCCAGCAGCTTGGCCAACTGGGAGCAGTACTTC. Protein sequence: CASSLANWEQYF.

CDR3 nucleotides: TGTGCCAGCAGCTTAGGAGACAGGGGGATACACGAGCAGTACTTC. Residues: CASSLGDRGIHEQYF. The chain employs TRBV7-2 and TRBJ2-7; 9 bases align to TRBD1. CDR1 and CDR2 (germline): SGHTA, FQGNSA. The CDR3 sequence is 15 residues long. V dropped 1 base and J dropped 5; count of bases not matched to a gene: 6. Together with reference TRBV7-2 and TRBJ2-7, the CDR3 gives the full variable domain: GAGVSQSPSNKVTEKGKDVELRCDPISGHTALYWYRQSLGQGLEFLIYFQGNSAPDKSGLPSDRFSAERTGGSVSTLTIQRTQQEDSAVYLCASSLGDRGIHEQYFGPGTRLTVT.

This chain joins TRBV5-1 and TRBJ2-3, with D possibly being TRBD1 (6 bases). V was trimmed by 4 bases and J by 2 bases, leaving 14 bases between them. Germline V gene data show CDR1 as SGHRS and CDR2 as YFSETQ. CDR3 size: 15 residues. CDR3 sequence: CASSPGHLNTDTQYF. The DNA of the CDR3 is TGCGCCAGCAGCCCGGGACACCTTAACACAGATACGCAGTATTTT.

The J gene is TRBJ2-2, the V gene TRBV9, with 8 bases lining up with TRBD2. Germline assignment: CDR1 SGDLS and CDR2 YYNGEE. There are 17 residues in the CDR3. V shed 5 bases and J 0 bases; nucleotides not matched to a gene: 9. The CDR3 is CASRNPRGGANTGELFF. CDR3 DNA: TGTGCCAGCAGGAACCCTCGGGGGGGAGCGAACACCGGGGAGCTGTTTTTT. Full variable domain (outside the CDR3, taken from reference TRBV9 and TRBJ2-2): DSGVTQTPKHLITATGQRVTLRCSPRSGDLSVYWYQQSLDQGLQFLIQYYNGEERAKGNILERFSAQQFPDLHSELNLSSLELGDSALYFCASRNPRGGANTGELFFGEGSRLTVL.

The chain has TRBV2 and TRBJ2-7; D is possibly TRBD2 (5 bases). Germline CDR1 reads SNHLY; CDR2 reads FYNNEI. CDR3 length equals 12 residues. Trimming took off 6 bases at V and 3 bases at J, with 9 bases between the two ends. Here the CDR3 DNA reads TGTGCCAGCAGCCCAGCGGACTACGAGCAGTACTTC. Residues: CASSPADYEQYF.

V gene TRBV11-2 combines with J gene TRBJ1-5; 7 nucleotides match TRBD1. The germline CDR1 and CDR2 sequences are SGHAT and FQNNGV. The CDR3 loop spans 16 amino acids. Losses at the gene ends were 5 bases for V and 2 bases for J; bases not matched to a gene: 9. The CDR3 DNA follows: TGTGCCAGCAGCAAGACAGGGAAGAATGGCAATCAGCCCCAGCATTTT. Translation gives CASSKTGKNGNQPQHF.

This clone appeared a few times. The V and J genes are TRBV5-5 and TRBJ1-2, with a weak D call TRBD1 (6 bases). Germline V gene lookup returns CDR1 SGHKS and CDR2 YYEKEE (reference sequence). V lost 0 bases and J 6 bases, leaving 6 bases between the germline ends. CDR3 length: 12 residues. The CDR3 sequence is CASSLDRDGYTF. CDR3 DNA: TGTGCCAGCAGCTTGGACAGGGATGGCTACACCTTC.

V usage is TRBV18 and J usage is TRBJ2-3, with 7 positions matching TRBD2. This CDR3 is 18 amino acids long. V lost 1 base, J lost 0 bases, and 10 bases stayed unmatched. Germline-derived CDR1 and CDR2 are KGHSH and LQKENI. In DNA, the CDR3 is TGTGCCAGCTCACCACTGCGGTCTAGCGGAACTAGCACAGATACGCAGTATTTT. Encoded protein: CASSPLRSSGTSTDTQYF.

The table lists this clone with many counts. The gene calls are TRBV2 and TRBJ2-2, with 10 bases identical to TRBD2. Germline values: CDR1 SNHLY, CDR2 FYNNEI. Losses at the gene ends were 4 bases for V and 1 base for J; bases not matched to a gene: 6. The CDR3 sequence is 17 residues long. CDR3: CASSGPRTSGNTGELFF. The CDR3 region has the DNA TGTGCCAGCAGTGGCCCTCGGACTAGCGGGAACACCGGGGAGCTGTTTTTT.

The V and J genes are TRBV29-1 and TRBJ2-7; D not resolved. The CDR3 is made up of 11 amino acids. Per germline, CDR1 SQVTM and CDR2 ANQGSEA. Trimming removed 4 bases from V and 3 bases from J, with 7 bases in between. The CDR3 DNA reads TGCAGCGTTGGGGCTGGCTACGAGCAGTACTTC. This sequence encodes CSVGAGYEQYF.

The chain uses TRBV6-4 and TRBJ2-1, with a weak D call TRBD2 (6 bases). V was shortened by 4 bases and J by 3 bases, with 7 bases between the two germline ends. Germline values: CDR1 MRHNA, CDR2 SNTAGT. This CDR3 region has 13 residues. CDR3 sequence (DNA): TGTGCCAGCAGTGCGGGACTCTACAATGAGCAGTTCTTC. The encoded protein is CASSAGLYNEQFF.

The V and J genes are TRBV28 and TRBJ2-5; maybe TRBD1 (6 bases). Trimming removed 4 bases at V and 2 bases at J, with 11 bases between. The germline V gene encodes CDR1 MDHEN and CDR2 SYDVKM. The length of the CDR3 is 14 residues. CDR3 coding DNA: TGTGCCAGCAGTTACCGACAGGTTCAAGAGACCCAGTACTTC. It codes for CASSYRQVQETQYF.

The chain employs TRBV4-1 and TRBJ1-1; possibly TRBD1 for D (5 bases). The CDR3 runs to 15 residues. Germline V gives CDR1 MGHRA, CDR2 YSYEKL. V gave up 2 bases and J gave up 3 bases, with 13 bases separating them. CDR3 protein: CASSQRGSGDTEAFF. The CDR3 nucleotides are TGCGCCAGCAGCCAAAGGGGATCGGGTGACACTGAAGCTTTCTTT.

This chain links TRBV28 with TRBJ1-1; tentatively, D is TRBD1 (6 bases). Trimming shortened V by 2 bases and J by 2 bases, and 12 bases separated the two germline ends. Germline V gene sequence: CDR1 MDHEN, CDR2 SYDVKM. CDR3 length: 15 amino acids. The CDR3 reads CASSLRQGSNTEAFF. In DNA form, the CDR3 reads TGTGCCAGCAGTTTACGGCAGGGGAGTAACACTGAAGCTTTCTTT. The full variable domain, with the rest looked up from reference TRBV28 and TRBJ1-1, is DVKVTQSSRYLVKRTGEKVFLECVQDMDHENMFWYRQDPGLGLRLIYFSYDVKMKEKGDIPEGYSVSREKKERFSLILESASTNQTSMYLCASSLRQGSNTEAFFGQGTRLTVV.

This chain uses TRBV7-2 with TRBJ1-5; 7 nucleotides align to TRBD1. There are 13 residues in the CDR3. Trimming removed 2 bases from V and 7 bases from J; junction bases left unmatched: 2. From germline, CDR1 is SGHTA and CDR2 FQGNSA. CDR3 sequence reads: CASSLTGAQPQHF. The DNA of the CDR3 is TGTGCCAGCAGCTTAACAGGGGCACAGCCCCAGCATTTT.

The genes are TRBV6-5 and TRBJ1-2; D possibly corresponds to TRBD1 (5 bases). V dropped 10 bases and J dropped 8 bases, with 11 bases sitting between them. The CDR3 loop spans 10 amino acids. Germline assignment: CDR1 MNHEY and CDR2 SVGAGI. The CDR3: CATRWGGYTF. Written as DNA, the CDR3 is TGTGCCACCCGATGGGGCGGCTACACCTTC.

The chain recombines TRBV30 with TRBJ2-2; weak D call: TRBD2 (5 bases). V was cut by 0 bases and J by 2 bases, with 10 bases left in between. This CDR3 has 15 residues. Germline assignment: CDR1 GTSNPN and CDR2 SVGIG (reference sequence). The CDR3 is CAWSVPTTNTGELFF. The CDR3 DNA reads as TGTGCCTGGAGTGTACCGACTACCAACACCGGGGAGCTGTTTTTT.

J is TRBJ2-5 and V is TRBV3-1 (or the pseudogene TRBV3-2); D perhaps matches TRBD2 (5 bases). Germline assignment: CDR1 LGHDT and CDR2 YNNKEL (reference sequence). The CDR3 sequence is 16 residues long. The germline V and J ends were trimmed by 2 bases and 3 bases, with 16 bases remaining between them. CDR3 nucleotide sequence: TGTGCCAGCAGCCAATCCCCCAGTGTGAGGGAAGAGACCCAGTACTTC. Its translation: CASSQSPSVREETQYF.

The chain has TRBV5-1 and TRBJ1-5; 7 nucleotides match TRBD1. With V trimmed by 4 bases and J by 1 base, 8 bases remained unmatched. CDR3 length: 16 residues. Germline V CDR1 and CDR2: SGHRS, YFSETQ. The CDR3 DNA reads TGCGCCAGCAGCCCGGGGACAGTGGGAAGCAATCAGCCCCAGCATTTT. Its protein is CASSPGTVGSNQPQHF.

V gene TRBV6-6 combines with J gene TRBJ2-7, with TRBD1 identical over 9 bases. After removal of 5 bases from V and 0 bases from J, the junction contained 14 bases not matched to a gene. Germline CDR1 and CDR2: MNHNY and SVGAGI (reference sequence). CDR3 size: 18 residues. CDR3 nucleotides: TGTGCCAGCAGTCCCGGGACAGGGCCAGGGGGACCCTCCTACGAGCAGTACTTC. This gives the protein CASSPGTGPGGPSYEQYF.

The chain is built from TRBV29-1 and TRBJ2-7; TRBD2 aligns across 9 bases. Germline V gene data show CDR1 as SQVTM and CDR2 as ANQGSEA. V lost 6 bases to trimming and J lost 2 bases; unmatched junction nucleotides: 5. The CDR3 contains 13 residues. The CDR3 nucleotides are TGCAGCGTCGGCGGGGGGGCTACCTACGAGCAGTACTTC. It encodes CSVGGGATYEQYF.

This rearrangement joins TRBV18 to TRBJ1-1; D gene uncertain. V was trimmed by 0 bases and J by 1 base, leaving 9 bases between them. Per the germline V gene, CDR1 is KGHSH and CDR2 is LQKENI. CDR3 length: 15 amino acids. CDR3 residues: CASSPPGRRNTEAFF. In DNA form, the CDR3 reads TGTGCCAGCTCACCACCTGGGCGTAGGAACACTGAAGCTTTCTTT.

The chain has TRBV19 and TRBJ1-1; 7 bases fit TRBD1. The CDR3 is 12 amino acids. CDR1 LNHDA and CDR2 SQIVND come from the germline V gene (reference sequence). V lost 6 bases and J lost 11; bases outside the gene matches: 9. This CDR3 reads CASSHDREWAFF. DNA for the CDR3: TGTGCCAGTAGCCACGACAGGGAATGGGCTTTCTTT.

This chain connects TRBV7-2 to TRBJ2-7, with 11 positions matching TRBD2. Germline V gene data show CDR1 as SGHTA and CDR2 as FQGNSA. V lost 2 bases to trimming and J lost 6 bases; unmatched junction nucleotides: 9. The CDR3 extends over 16 amino acids. The CDR3 spells CASSLYSGGAHLEQYF. CDR3 bases: TGTGCCAGCAGCTTATATAGCGGGGGGGCCCACCTCGAGCAGTACTTC.

In this sample, this clone turned up once. DNA for the CDR3: TGTGCCAGCAGTTGGCTAGCGGGGAACACCGGGGAGCTGTTTTTT. It is translated as CASSWLAGNTGELFF. The gene calls are TRBV27 and TRBJ2-2; 8 bases are a match to TRBD2. V lost 4 bases to trimming and J lost 1 base; unmatched junction nucleotides: 2. Per the germline V gene, CDR1 is MNHEY and CDR2 is SMNVEV (reference sequence). This CDR3 comprises 15 residues.

V is TRBV24-1 and J is TRBJ2-2; no firm D call. The CDR3 has 17 amino acids. Trimming pared 3 bases from V and 0 bases from J, leaving 13 bases between. CDR1 is KGHDR and CDR2 is SFDVKD in the germline V gene. The CDR3: CATSDQPSTANTGELFF. The CDR3 DNA is TGTGCCACCAGTGATCAACCCTCTACTGCGAACACCGGGGAGCTGTTTTTT.

V usage is TRBV29-1 and J usage is TRBJ2-3, with 8 bases fitting TRBD1. Germline V lookup: CDR1 SQVTM, CDR2 ANQGSEA. The CDR3 length is 16 residues. The V gene end was trimmed by 7 bases and the J gene end by 1 base; junction bases not matched to a gene: 13. CDR3 amino acids: CSARNLPGQGTDTQYF. The CDR3 nucleotides read TGCAGCGCCCGAAACTTGCCGGGACAGGGCACAGATACGCAGTATTTT.